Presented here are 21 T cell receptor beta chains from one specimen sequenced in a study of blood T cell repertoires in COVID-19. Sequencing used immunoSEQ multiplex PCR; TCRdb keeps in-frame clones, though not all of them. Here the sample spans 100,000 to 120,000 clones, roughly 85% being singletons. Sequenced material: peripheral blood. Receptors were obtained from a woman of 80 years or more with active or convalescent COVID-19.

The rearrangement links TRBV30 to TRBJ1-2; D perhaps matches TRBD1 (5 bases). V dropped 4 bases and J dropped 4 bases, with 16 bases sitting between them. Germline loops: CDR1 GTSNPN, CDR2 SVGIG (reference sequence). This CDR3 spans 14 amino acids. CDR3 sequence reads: CAWIRQGVTYGYTF. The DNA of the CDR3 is TGTGCCTGGATACGGCAGGGCGTCACCTATGGCTACACCTTC.

CDR3 protein: CASSPHRRSGRAVYNEQFF. The DNA for the CDR3 is TGTGCCAGCAGCCCTCATAGGAGGAGCGGGAGGGCAGTTTACAATGAGCAGTTCTTC. This chain joins TRBV27 and TRBJ2-1; 10 bases agree with TRBD2. V lost 6 bases to trimming and J lost 4 bases; unmatched junction nucleotides: 18. Germline lookup yields CDR1 MNHEY and CDR2 SMNVEV (reference sequence). CDR3 length: 19 residues.

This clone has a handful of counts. The CDR3 nucleotides read TGCGCCAGCAGCCAAGGACAAGGGGAATTCTACAATGAGCAGTTCTTC. Translation: CASSQGQGEFYNEQFF. The chain has TRBV4-3 and TRBJ2-1; tentative D call: TRBD1 (5 bases). In germline, CDR1 is LGHNA, CDR2 YSLEER. V was pared by 1 base and J by 3 bases, with 13 bases between. CDR3 length equals 16 residues.

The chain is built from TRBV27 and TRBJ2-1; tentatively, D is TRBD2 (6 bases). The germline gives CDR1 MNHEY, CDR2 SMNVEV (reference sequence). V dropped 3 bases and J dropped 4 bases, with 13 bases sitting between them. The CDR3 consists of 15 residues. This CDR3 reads CASSLGRGTYNEQFF. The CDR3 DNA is TGTGCCAGCAGTTTGGGGCGGGGAACTTACAATGAGCAGTTCTTC.

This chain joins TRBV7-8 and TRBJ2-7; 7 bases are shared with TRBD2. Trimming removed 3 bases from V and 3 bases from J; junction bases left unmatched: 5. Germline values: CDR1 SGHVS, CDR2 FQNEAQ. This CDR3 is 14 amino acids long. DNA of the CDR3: TGTGCCAGCAGCTTGGCTAGCGGCGTCTACGAGCAGTACTTC. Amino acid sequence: CASSLASGVYEQYF.

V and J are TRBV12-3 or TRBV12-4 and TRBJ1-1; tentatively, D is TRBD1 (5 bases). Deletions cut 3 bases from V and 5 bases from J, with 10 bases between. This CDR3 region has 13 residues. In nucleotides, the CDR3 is TGTGCCAGCAGTTTTGGGGAGGGGACTGAAGCTTTCTTT. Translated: CASSFGEGTEAFF.

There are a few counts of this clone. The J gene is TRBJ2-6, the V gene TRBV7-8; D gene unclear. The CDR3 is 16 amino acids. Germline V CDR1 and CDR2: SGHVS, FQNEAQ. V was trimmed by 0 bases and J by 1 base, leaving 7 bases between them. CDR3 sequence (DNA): TGTGCCAGCAGCTTAGCGCGTATATCTGGGGCCAACGTCCTGACTTTC. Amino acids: CASSLARISGANVLTF. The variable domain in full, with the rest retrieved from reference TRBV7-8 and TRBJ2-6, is GAGVSQSPRYKVAKRGQDVALRCDPISGHVSLFWYQQALGQGPEFLTYFQNEAQLDKSGLPSDRFFAERPEGSVSTLKIQRTQQEDSAVYLCASSLARISGANVLTFGAGSRLTVL.

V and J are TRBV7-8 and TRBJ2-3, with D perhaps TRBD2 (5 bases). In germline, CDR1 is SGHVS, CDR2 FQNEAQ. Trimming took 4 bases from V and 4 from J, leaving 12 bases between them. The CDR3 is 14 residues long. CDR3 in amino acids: CASSYGVSSDTQYF. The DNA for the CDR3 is TGTGCCAGCAGCTACGGGGTTAGTTCAGATACGCAGTATTTT. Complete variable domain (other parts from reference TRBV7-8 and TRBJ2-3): GAGVSQSPRYKVAKRGQDVALRCDPISGHVSLFWYQQALGQGPEFLTYFQNEAQLDKSGLPSDRFFAERPEGSVSTLKIQRTQQEDSAVYLCASSYGVSSDTQYFGPGTRLTVL.

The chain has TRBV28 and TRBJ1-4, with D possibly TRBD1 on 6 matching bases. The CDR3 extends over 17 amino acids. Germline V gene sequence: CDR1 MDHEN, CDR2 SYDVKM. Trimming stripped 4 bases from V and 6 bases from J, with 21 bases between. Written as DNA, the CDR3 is TGTGCCAGCAGTTCAACAGGGTTTTCTGGCCCAGATGAAAAACTGTTTTTT. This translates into CASSSTGFSGPDEKLFF.

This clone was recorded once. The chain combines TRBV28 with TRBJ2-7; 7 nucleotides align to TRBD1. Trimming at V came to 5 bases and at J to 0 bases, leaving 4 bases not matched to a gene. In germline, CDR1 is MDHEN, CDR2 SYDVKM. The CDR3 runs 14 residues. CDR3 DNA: TGTGCCAGCAGTCTACAGGGGCGCTCCTACGAGCAGTACTTC. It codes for CASSLQGRSYEQYF. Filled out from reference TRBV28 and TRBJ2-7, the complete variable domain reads DVKVTQSSRYLVKRTGEKVFLECVQDMDHENMFWYRQDPGLGLRLIYFSYDVKMKEKGDIPEGYSVSREKKERFSLILESASTNQTSMYLCASSLQGRSYEQYFGPGTRLTVT.

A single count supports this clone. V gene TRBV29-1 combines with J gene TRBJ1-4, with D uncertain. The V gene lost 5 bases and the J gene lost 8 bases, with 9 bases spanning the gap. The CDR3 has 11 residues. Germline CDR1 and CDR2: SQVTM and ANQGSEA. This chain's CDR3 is CSVSRGEKLFF. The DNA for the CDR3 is TGCAGCGTTTCAAGAGGCGAAAAACTGTTTTTT.

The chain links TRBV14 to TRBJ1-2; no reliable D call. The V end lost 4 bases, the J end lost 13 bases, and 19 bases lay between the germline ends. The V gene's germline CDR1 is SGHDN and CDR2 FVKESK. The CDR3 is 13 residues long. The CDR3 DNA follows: TGTGCCAGCAGCCCCACTGATACCCGGAGAGGCACCTTC. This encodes CASSPTDTRRGTF. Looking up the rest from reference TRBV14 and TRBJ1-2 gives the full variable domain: EAGVTQFPSHSVIEKGQTVTLRCDPISGHDNLYWYRRVMGKEIKFLLHFVKESKQDESGMPNNRFLAERTGGTYSTLKVQPAELEDSGVYFCASSPTDTRRGTFGSGTRLTVV.

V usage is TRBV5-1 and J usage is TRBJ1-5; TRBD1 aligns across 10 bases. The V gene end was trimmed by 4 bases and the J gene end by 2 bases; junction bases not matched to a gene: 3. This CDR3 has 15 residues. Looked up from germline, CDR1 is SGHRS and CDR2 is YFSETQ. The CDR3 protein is CASSLTGGGNQPQHF. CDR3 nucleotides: TGCGCCAGCAGCCTGACAGGGGGCGGCAATCAGCCCCAGCATTTT.

CDR3 residues: CASSLGYQGWGEKLFF. Written as DNA, the CDR3 is TGTGCCAGCAGCTTGGGATATCAGGGATGGGGTGAAAAACTGTTTTTT. The chain couples TRBV7-9 to TRBJ1-4, with D maybe TRBD1 (5 bases). CDR1 and CDR2 (germline): SEHNR, FQNEAQ (reference sequence). Deletions cut 3 bases from V and 7 bases from J, with 18 bases between. The CDR3 spans 16 residues.

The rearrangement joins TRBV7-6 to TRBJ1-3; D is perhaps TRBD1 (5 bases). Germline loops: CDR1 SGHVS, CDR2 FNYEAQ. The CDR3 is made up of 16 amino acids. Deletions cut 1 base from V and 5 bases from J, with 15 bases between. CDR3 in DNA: TGTGCCAGCAGCTTAGGGGCAGGGCACGGAAGAAACACCATATATTTT. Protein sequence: CASSLGAGHGRNTIYF.

The CDR3 is CASSSGQGGTVYEQYF. For the CDR3, the DNA is TGTGCCAGCAGCTCGGGTCAGGGAGGGACTGTATACGAGCAGTACTTC. The chain couples TRBV7-9 to TRBJ2-7; 7 nucleotides align to TRBD2. The V gene's germline CDR1 is SEHNR and CDR2 FQNEAQ (reference sequence). V was pared by 4 bases and J by 4 bases, with 13 bases of the junction left unmatched. The CDR3 consists of 16 residues.

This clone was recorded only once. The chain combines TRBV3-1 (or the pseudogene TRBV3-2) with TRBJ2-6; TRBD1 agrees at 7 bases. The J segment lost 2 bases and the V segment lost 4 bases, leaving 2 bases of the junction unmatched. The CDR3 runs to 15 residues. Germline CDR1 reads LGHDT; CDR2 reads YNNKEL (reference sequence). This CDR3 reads CASSLGGAGANVLTF. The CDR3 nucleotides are TGTGCCAGCAGCCTAGGGGGCGCTGGGGCCAACGTCCTGACTTTC.

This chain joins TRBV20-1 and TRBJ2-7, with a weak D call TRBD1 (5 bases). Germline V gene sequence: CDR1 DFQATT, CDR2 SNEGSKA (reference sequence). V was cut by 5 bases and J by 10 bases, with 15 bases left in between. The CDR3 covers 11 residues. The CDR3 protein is CSARRRTKQYF. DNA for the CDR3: TGCAGTGCTCGGAGACGGACAAAACAGTACTTC.

CDR3 bases: TGTGCCAGCAGCTTCTCGGGTGCCACTGAAGCTTTCTTT. This sequence encodes CASSFSGATEAFF. The chain carries TRBV7-8 and TRBJ1-1; no clear D gene. CDR3 length: 13 residues. Germline CDR1 is SGHVS and CDR2 is FQNEAQ. The V end was cut by 3 bases, the J end by 4 bases, with 9 bases between.

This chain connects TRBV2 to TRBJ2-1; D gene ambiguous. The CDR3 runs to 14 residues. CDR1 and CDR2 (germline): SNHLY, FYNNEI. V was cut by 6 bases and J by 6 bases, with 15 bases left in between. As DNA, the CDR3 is TGTGCCAGCAGCCTAGACTCCCAATCCAATGAGCAGTTCTTC. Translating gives CASSLDSQSNEQFF.

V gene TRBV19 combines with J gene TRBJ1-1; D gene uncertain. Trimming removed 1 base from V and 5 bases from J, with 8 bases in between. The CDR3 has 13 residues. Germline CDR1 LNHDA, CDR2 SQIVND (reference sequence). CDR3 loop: CASSIGAWTEAFF. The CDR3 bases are TGTGCCAGTAGTATAGGGGCGTGGACTGAAGCTTTCTTT.